This T cell receptor (beta chain) is drawn from a study of T-cell memory formation after mild COVID-19. Study at large: Most TCR clusters belonged to a single donor.

The V gene's germline CDR1 is MGHRA and CDR2 YSYEKL. Trimming shortened V by 1 base and J by 1 base, and 9 bases separated the two germline ends. The CDR3 has 15 residues. From the 5' RACE reads, TCRdb called clonotypes with MiXCR, one entry per CDR3 protein. Of roughly 600,000 distinct CDR3 sequences in the sample, roughly 17% are singletons; the top ten hold around 12%. The rearrangement links TRBV4-1 to TRBJ2-3; D could derive from TRBD1 or TRBD2 (5 bases each). This receptor was identified in an adult woman who had mild COVID-19 (a few samples of this study predate the infection). Cell type and time point are not known. Material for sequencing was PBMCs or a T cell subset sorted from them (not recorded which). The CDR3, as DNA: TGCGCCAGCAGCCAAGGGGGGATTCGCACAGATACGCAGTATTTT. Its protein is CASSQGGIRTDTQYF.